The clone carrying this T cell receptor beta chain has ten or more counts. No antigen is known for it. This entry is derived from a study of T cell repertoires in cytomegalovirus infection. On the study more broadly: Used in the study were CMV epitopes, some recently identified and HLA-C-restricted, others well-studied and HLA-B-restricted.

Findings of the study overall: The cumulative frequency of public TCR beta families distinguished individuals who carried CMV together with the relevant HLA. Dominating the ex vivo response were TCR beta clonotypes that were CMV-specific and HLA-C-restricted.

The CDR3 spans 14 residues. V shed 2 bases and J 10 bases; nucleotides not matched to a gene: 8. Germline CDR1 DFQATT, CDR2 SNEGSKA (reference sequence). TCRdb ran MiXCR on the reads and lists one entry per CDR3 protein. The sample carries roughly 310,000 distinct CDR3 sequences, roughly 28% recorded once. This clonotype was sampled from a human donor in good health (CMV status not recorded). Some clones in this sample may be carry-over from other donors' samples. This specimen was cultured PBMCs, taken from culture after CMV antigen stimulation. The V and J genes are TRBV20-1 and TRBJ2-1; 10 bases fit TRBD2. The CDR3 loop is CSARHASGRGEQFF. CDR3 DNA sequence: TGCAGTGCTAGACATGCTAGCGGGAGAGGGGAGCAGTTCTTC.